The entry that follows covers one TCR beta chain sequence. This CDR3 has 17 residues. Germline V gives CDR1 MNHEY, CDR2 SMNVEV (reference sequence). The V segment lost 2 bases and the J segment 0 bases; nucleotides outside the gene matches: 7. The sample is drawn from a study of blood T cell repertoires in COVID-19. Study-wide background: Material from acute and convalescent COVID-19 was sourced from the United States, Italy and Spain. Nucleic acid was either cDNA or gDNA, and it came from T cells, B-cell-depleted T cells, or PBMCs.

As processed by the authors: Amplification with reference gene primers provided the estimates of nucleated cell counts. Generated by immunoSEQ multiplex PCR, the TCRdb table keeps only in-frame clones and is missing some. The V and J calls and clone size come from that table; D and trimming were worked out from the DNA. Of under 130,000 clones listed, 82% are singletons. The source is a woman of 80 years or more with acute or convalescent COVID-19. Sequenced input: peripheral blood. The chain combines TRBV27 with TRBJ2-1, with 7 bases matching TRBD2. CDR3 nucleotides: TGTGCCAGCAGTTTAGAGGGACTAACTCCCTCCTACAATGAGCAGTTCTTC. Its translation: CASSLEGLTPSYNEQFF.